The 25 T cell receptor beta chains in this list originate from one sample, sequenced in a study of T cell repertoires in cytomegalovirus infection. These TCRs' antigens remain unknown. Via MiXCR, TCRdb re-called the reads, giving one row per CDR3 protein. The sample comprises under 95,000 distinct CDR3 sequences, roughly half of which are singletons, and approximately 93% rests with the top ten. Source: CD8+ T cells from cultured PBMCs, taken from culture after CMV antigen stimulation. The receptor source for this set is a human donor in good health (CMV status not recorded). Some clones in this sample may be carry-over from other donors' samples.

The CDR3 loop is CASRLGTSAELISYNEQFF. CDR3 in DNA: TGTGCCAGCAGACTAGGGACTAGCGCCGAGTTAATCTCCTACAATGAGCAGTTCTTC. This rearrangement joins TRBV7-9 to TRBJ2-1; 10 bases fit TRBD2. Losses at the gene ends were 6 bases for V and 0 bases for J; bases not matched to a gene: 14. The CDR3 sequence is 19 residues long. In germline, CDR1 is SEHNR, CDR2 FQNEAQ (reference sequence).

This clonotype was seen at least ten times. This chain joins TRBV7-6 and TRBJ2-1, with 8 bases that match TRBD1. The V segment lost 2 bases and the J segment 6 bases; nucleotides outside the gene matches: 6. The germline CDR1 and CDR2 sequences are SGHVS and FNYEAQ. The CDR3 is made up of 15 amino acids. For the CDR3, the DNA is TGTGCCAGCAGCTTAAGGACAGGGAGCAGCAATGAGCAGTTCTTC. Amino acid sequence: CASSLRTGSSNEQFF.

The rearrangement joins TRBV12-5 to TRBJ2-3; 11 nucleotides align to TRBD2. CDR3 length equals 17 residues. CDR1 and CDR2 from the germline V gene are LGHNT and FRNRAP. Trimming cost V 4 bases and J 0 bases; bases outside gene matches: 6. The CDR3 region is CASGSGTSGTSTDTQYF. DNA for the CDR3: TGTGCTAGTGGTTCCGGGACTAGCGGAACTAGCACAGATACGCAGTATTTT.

The chain is built from TRBV6-2 or TRBV6-3 and TRBJ2-7; 8 positions agree with TRBD2. The CDR3 has 16 residues. Germline V gene lookup returns CDR1 MNHEY and CDR2 SVGEGT. The junction had 7 bases not matched to a gene; V was cut back by 1 base and J by 2 bases. The CDR3 bases are TGTGCCAGCAGTTACTGGCGACGGGAGGGTACCTACGAGCAGTACTTC. Translating gives CASSYWRREGTYEQYF.

The chain recombines TRBV11-2 with TRBJ2-1; a possible D gene is TRBD2 (6 bases). This CDR3 has 13 residues. Germline CDR1 and CDR2: SGHAT and FQNNGV. V was shortened by 5 bases and J by 7 bases, with 12 bases between the two germline ends. CDR3 sequence reads: CASSAGLPNEQFF. DNA of the CDR3: TGTGCCAGCAGCGCGGGACTGCCAAATGAGCAGTTCTTC. Based on the CDR3 plus reference TRBV11-2 and TRBJ2-1, the full variable domain is EAGVAQSPRYKIIEKRQSVAFWCNPISGHATLYWYQQILGQGPKLLIQFQNNGVVDDSQLPKDRFSAERLKGVDSTLKIQPAKLEDSAVYLCASSAGLPNEQFFGPGTRLTVL.

The chain joins TRBV12-3 or TRBV12-4 to TRBJ1-3, with TRBD1 as a possible D gene (5 bases). The V gene lost 6 bases and the J gene lost 1 base, with 16 bases spanning the gap. The CDR3 runs to 16 residues. CDR3 amino acids: CASSPGGDSSGNTIYF. Written as DNA, the CDR3 is TGTGCCAGCAGCCCTGGGGGGGACTCTTCTGGAAACACCATATATTTT.

The table lists this clonotype with a few counts. The chain links TRBV5-1 to TRBJ1-1; D gene unclear. CDR1 is SGHRS, CDR2 YFSETQ, per germline. V was cut by 0 bases and J by 0 bases, with 9 bases left in between. The CDR3 has 15 residues. The CDR3 nucleotides are TGCGCCAGCAGCTTGGTCGGAGCTATGAACACTGAAGCTTTCTTT. Translation gives CASSLVGAMNTEAFF.

The chain links TRBV29-1 to TRBJ2-7; D gene uncertain. V was cut by 3 bases and J by 2 bases, with 11 bases left in between. Germline values: CDR1 SQVTM, CDR2 ANQGSEA. This CDR3 region has 13 residues. The CDR3 nucleotides are TGCAGCGTTGAGACCCAGTCCCCCTACGAGCAGTACTTC. Amino acids: CSVETQSPYEQYF.

V is TRBV7-9 and J is TRBJ1-3; D is ambiguous. Trimming shortened V by 5 bases and J by 4 bases, and 12 bases separated the two germline ends. CDR3 length: 14 amino acids. Germline V gene data show CDR1 as SEHNR and CDR2 as FQNEAQ (reference sequence). DNA of the CDR3: TGTGCCAGCAGCGACCTTCCTCCAGGAAACACCATATATTTT. As protein: CASSDLPPGNTIYF.

CDR3 sequence reads: CASRSGQGPMSGVWNEQFF. CDR3 sequence (DNA): TGTGCCAGCAGGTCCGGACAGGGTCCGATGAGCGGGGTGTGGAATGAGCAGTTCTTC. The chain couples TRBV6-6 to TRBJ2-1, with D perhaps matching TRBD1 (8 bases). V was cut by 6 bases and J by 7 bases, with 31 bases left in between. The CDR3 extends over 19 amino acids. The germline V gene encodes CDR1 MNHNY and CDR2 SVGAGI (reference sequence).

This clonotype was counted between two and nine times. This chain joins TRBV10-3 and TRBJ2-5; 7 bases are a match to TRBD1. This CDR3 region has 12 residues. Germline V gene data show CDR1 as ENHRY and CDR2 as SYGVKD. Trimming took 10 bases from V and 1 from J; bases not matched to a gene: 3. CDR3 in amino acids: CASRDSQETQYF. In nucleotides, the CDR3 is TGTGCCAGCCGGGACAGCCAAGAGACCCAGTACTTC.

This rearrangement joins TRBV7-9 to TRBJ2-2; D unresolved. Germline V gene lookup returns CDR1 SEHNR and CDR2 FQNEAQ (reference sequence). CDR3 length equals 12 residues. With 7 bases removed from V and 6 bases from J, the gap between germline ends came to 9 bases. CDR3 coding DNA: TGTGCCAGCACCTGGACGGCCGGGGAGCTGTTTTTT. Translating it yields CASTWTAGELFF.

In its sample, this clonotype was seen a few times. The chain links TRBV11-2 to TRBJ2-3; D not resolved. CDR3 size: 13 residues. V was trimmed by 2 bases and J by 5 bases, leaving 8 bases between them. CDR1 and CDR2 (germline): SGHAT, FQNNGV. The CDR3 region is CASSLWAEDTQYF. The CDR3 DNA reads as TGTGCCAGCAGCTTATGGGCAGAAGATACGCAGTATTTT.

The chain recombines TRBV7-2 with TRBJ2-3; 7 nucleotides match TRBD1. This CDR3 is built from 15 residues. The V gene end was trimmed by 5 bases and the J gene end by 4 bases; junction bases not matched to a gene: 9. Germline V lookup: CDR1 SGHTA, CDR2 FQGNSA. CDR3 loop: CASSPPGQAADTQYF. The CDR3 region has the DNA TGTGCCAGCAGCCCTCCTGGACAGGCCGCAGATACGCAGTATTTT.

A few counts support this clonotype. The chain couples TRBV7-8 to TRBJ2-1; tentatively, D is TRBD1 or TRBD2 (6 bases each). Germline assignment: CDR1 SGHVS and CDR2 FQNEAQ. The CDR3 runs to 15 residues. The V and J ends lost 8 bases and 5 bases respectively, with 19 bases between them. The CDR3 DNA sequence: TGTGCCAGCTTCTCCAACGACAGGAGGGACAATGAGCAGTTCTTC. Encoded protein: CASFSNDRRDNEQFF.

This clonotype was counted between two and nine times. The CDR3 sequence is CASSSHRGSEAFF. In nucleotides, the CDR3 is TGTGCCAGCAGCTCTCACAGGGGTTCTGAAGCTTTCTTT. The chain uses TRBV7-6 and TRBJ1-1; TRBD1 matches 7 bases. J gave up 6 bases and V 4 bases, and 5 bases lay outside the gene matches. The CDR3 is 13 residues long. The germline gives CDR1 SGHVS, CDR2 FNYEAQ.

The genes are TRBV5-4 and TRBJ2-4; 7 nucleotides match TRBD1. The CDR3 has 13 residues. The trim removed 2 bases at V and 7 bases at J, leaving 3 bases unmatched. Germline V gives CDR1 SGHNT, CDR2 YYREEE (reference sequence). DNA of the CDR3: TGTGCCAGCAGCTTCCGACAGGGCAACATTCAGTACTTC. This codes for CASSFRQGNIQYF.

CDR3 loop: CASSLWAGGARDHGSPLHF. The DNA for the CDR3 is TGTGCCAGCAGTTTATGGGCAGGGGGCGCGCGGGATCACGGTTCACCCCTCCACTTT. The V call is TRBV27, the J call TRBJ1-6, with 8 bases identical to TRBD1. The ends lost 1 base at V and 9 bases at J; junction bases unmatched: 17. The germline gives CDR1 MNHEY, CDR2 SMNVEV (reference sequence). The CDR3 is 19 amino acids.

This chain uses TRBV7-9 with TRBJ2-6; 9 bases are a match to TRBD1. Germline values: CDR1 SEHNR, CDR2 FQNEAQ (reference sequence). The length of the CDR3 is 19 residues. With 4 bases clipped from V and 1 base from J, the junction kept 11 bases outside the gene matches. The CDR3 region has the DNA TGTGCCAGCAGCTCCCCCACCGGGACAGGGCGGTCTGGGGCCAACGTCCTGACTTTC. Its protein product is CASSSPTGTGRSGANVLTF.

The chain has TRBV4-1 and TRBJ1-1, with D perhaps TRBD1 (5 bases). The CDR3 is made up of 14 amino acids. Looked up from germline, CDR1 is MGHRA and CDR2 is YSYEKL. V lost 0 bases and J lost 4, with 9 bases in between. CDR3 region: CASSQEGGITEAFF. The CDR3 DNA is TGCGCCAGCAGCCAAGAGGGGGGGATCACTGAAGCTTTCTTT.

This chain links TRBV6-1 with TRBJ2-6; the D call may be TRBD1 or TRBD2 (5 bases each). V was cut by 5 bases and J by 4 bases, with 33 bases left in between. The CDR3 totals 22 residues. Germline CDR1 is MNHNS and CDR2 is SASEGT. Here the CDR3 DNA reads TGTGCCAGCAGTTACACCGTGGGGGTTGCGTCGGAGATTATTTTGGGGGCCAACGTCCTGACTTTC. Translating it yields CASSYTVGVASEIILGANVLTF.

The sample holds a few counts of this clonotype. The chain employs TRBV7-9 and TRBJ1-1; weak D call: TRBD1 (6 bases). Germline loops: CDR1 SEHNR, CDR2 FQNEAQ (reference sequence). V was shortened by 5 bases and J by 1 base, with 8 bases between the two germline ends. The CDR3 has 13 amino acids. CDR3 amino acids: CASSQTGNTEAFF. CDR3 coding DNA: TGTGCCAGCAGCCAGACAGGGAACACTGAAGCTTTCTTT.

The sample holds a few counts of this clonotype. The chain uses TRBV6-1 and TRBJ2-1; D is perhaps TRBD2 (6 bases). With 6 bases removed from V and 0 bases from J, the gap between germline ends came to 15 bases. The germline gives CDR1 MNHNS, CDR2 SASEGT. The CDR3 loop spans 16 amino acids. The CDR3 reads CASSVLATSSYNEQFF. The CDR3 bases are TGTGCCAGCAGCGTACTAGCTACAAGCTCCTACAATGAGCAGTTCTTC.

The genes are TRBV5-6 and TRBJ1-2; 9 bases line up with TRBD1. CDR1 and CDR2 (germline): SGHDT, YYEEEE. V was clipped by 3 bases and J by 4 bases; unmatched bases: 7. The CDR3 runs 15 residues. The CDR3 DNA is TGTGCCAGCAGCTCAGGGACAGGGCCGTCCTATGGCTACACCTTC. Residues: CASSSGTGPSYGYTF.

This clonotype was detected a few times. The V and J genes are TRBV2 and TRBJ2-1; 10 bases match TRBD2. The length of the CDR3 is 14 residues. Germline V gene lookup returns CDR1 SNHLY and CDR2 FYNNEI. The V and J ends lost 6 bases and 6 bases, in that order; junction bases with no gene match: 5. The chain's CDR3 is CASSRASGGNEQFF. The CDR3, as DNA: TGTGCCAGCAGCCGAGCTAGCGGGGGCAATGAGCAGTTCTTC.